This TCR beta chain was recorded in a study of cytomegalovirus exposure and HLA in healthy donors. Findings and caveats of the study: Later analysis demonstrated an association between a missense DCLRE1C variant and TCR beta V- and J-gene trimming. Available immune exposure information was restricted to CMV serostatus only. HLA-A and HLA-B allele assignments for most subjects were reportedly predicted accurately using TCR beta sequences.

Despite likely unrecorded immune exposures, the donors were nominally healthy at the time of sampling. V lost 5 bases and J lost 2; bases outside the gene matches: 17. The CDR3 contains 19 residues. Germline V gives CDR1 SGHRS, CDR2 YFSETQ. Primers: 60 Vbeta forward and 13 Jbeta reverse. Here immunoSEQ multiplex PCR was the method, and the copy in TCRdb shows in-frame clones only, minus some. The sample includes 200,000 to 250,000 clones. In regard to this clone: What it recognizes is unknown.

The chain recombines TRBV5-1 with TRBJ2-1; 9 bases align to TRBD2. This TCR came from a girl aged 2 to 9 in good health and CMV-seropositive. The sample comprised PBMCs. The CDR3 region has the DNA TGCGCCAGCAGTTGGGTCTACCGACTAGCGGAAAAAACCTACAATGAGCAGTTCTTC. This encodes CASSWVYRLAEKTYNEQFF.